Listed here are 17 T cell receptor beta chains from one sample, sequenced in a study of cytomegalovirus exposure and HLA in healthy donors. It was with 60 Vbeta and 13 Jbeta primers that the PCR ran. The assay was immunoSEQ multiplex PCR, and TCRdb's table has in-frame clones only and misses some. Here the sample spans some 140,000 clones, about three quarters being singletons. Sequencing was done on a sample of PBMCs. These receptors all come from a woman aged 40 to 50 in good health and CMV-seronegative.

The chain uses TRBV5-8 and TRBJ1-1, with unresolved D. Looked up from germline, CDR1 is SGHTS and CDR2 is YDEGEE. The CDR3 length is 14 residues. Trimming took 0 bases from V and 1 from J, leaving 7 bases between them. The CDR3 spells CASSLGQANTEAFF. CDR3 DNA sequence: TGTGCCAGCAGCTTGGGCCAGGCGAACACTGAAGCTTTCTTT.

A single count supports this clone. This chain links TRBV5-1 with TRBJ2-5, with 8 bases fitting TRBD1. J gave up 6 bases and V 4 bases, and 11 bases lay outside the gene matches. The V gene's germline CDR1 is SGHRS and CDR2 YFSETQ. This CDR3 is 15 amino acids long. Here the CDR3 reads CASSRGSTGGQTQYF. For the CDR3, the DNA is TGCGCCAGCAGCAGAGGGTCTACAGGGGGACAGACCCAGTACTTC. The full variable domain, completed using reference TRBV5-1 and TRBJ2-5, is KAGVTQTPRYLIKTRGQQVTLSCSPISGHRSVSWYQQTPGQGLQFLFEYFSETQRNKGNFPGRFSGRQFSNSRSEMNVSTLELGDSALYLCASSRGSTGGQTQYFGPGTRLLVL.

V usage is TRBV7-9 and J usage is TRBJ2-7; tentative D call: TRBD2 (5 bases). This CDR3 comprises 16 residues. V was trimmed by 3 bases and J by 2 bases, leaving 17 bases between them. The germline V gene encodes CDR1 SEHNR and CDR2 FQNEAQ (reference sequence). The CDR3 sequence: CASSFLPRAVAYEQYV. In nucleotides, the CDR3 is TGTGCCAGCAGCTTCCTGCCGAGGGCAGTAGCCTACGAGCAGTACGTC.

In this sample, this clone turned up once. The junction and the germline gene differ at one end; a read error may be behind it. The chain joins TRBV5-1 to TRBJ1-2; 7 bases agree with TRBD1. The germline V gene encodes CDR1 SGHRS and CDR2 YFSETQ. This CDR3 is 14 amino acids long. This CDR3 is CASSSGTANPITTF. In DNA, the CDR3 is TGCGCCAGCAGCTCCGGGACAGCAAACCCTATAACTACGTTC.

The rearrangement links TRBV7-9 to TRBJ2-5; 7 bases align to TRBD2. V trimming: 5 bases; J trimming: 2 bases; junction bases outside the gene matches: 14. This CDR3 has 17 residues. The germline V gene has CDR1 SEHNR and CDR2 FQNEAQ (reference sequence). CDR3: CASSPPRGGGNQETQYF. CDR3 bases: TGTGCCAGCAGCCCTCCTCGCGGGGGAGGGAATCAAGAGACCCAGTACTTC.

The V call is TRBV7-9, the J call TRBJ2-1; TRBD1 agrees at 10 bases. The CDR3 consists of 19 residues. Germline V gene data show CDR1 as SEHNR and CDR2 as FQNEAQ (reference sequence). With 6 bases clipped from V and 0 bases from J, the junction kept 14 bases outside the gene matches. CDR3 protein: CASSPAGQGKIGSYNEQFF. In DNA, the CDR3 is TGTGCCAGCAGTCCTGCGGGACAGGGGAAGATTGGCTCCTACAATGAGCAGTTCTTC.

V is TRBV27 and J is TRBJ1-3; 7 bases are shared with TRBD1. The germline V gene encodes CDR1 MNHEY and CDR2 SMNVEV (reference sequence). The CDR3 sequence is 17 residues long. Trimming took 0 bases from V and 4 from J; bases not matched to a gene: 9. The CDR3 DNA follows: TGTGCCAGCAGTTTATCAGGGGGCACAGGGTTCGGAAACACCATATATTTT. Translation: CASSLSGGTGFGNTIYF.

The J gene is TRBJ1-5, the V gene TRBV7-9, with D unclear. Germline lookup yields CDR1 SEHNR and CDR2 FQNEAQ (reference sequence). The germline V and J ends were trimmed by 2 bases and 0 bases, with 14 bases remaining between them. The CDR3 totals 17 residues. The DNA for the CDR3 is TGTGCCAGCAGCTTACCTAAGAAGTGGTATAGCAATCAGCCCCAGCATTTT. Protein sequence: CASSLPKKWYSNQPQHF.

This chain joins TRBV10-3 and TRBJ1-1, with D perhaps matching TRBD1 (5 bases). In germline, CDR1 is ENHRY, CDR2 SYGVKD. V was pared by 7 bases and J by 3 bases, with 15 bases between. The CDR3 is 14 amino acids. The CDR3 nucleotides read TGTGCCATCAACCCGGGACCGGGGGACACTGAAGCTTTCTTT. Amino acids: CAINPGPGDTEAFF.

This clone has only one observation. J is TRBJ1-6 and V is TRBV7-9; D possibly corresponds to TRBD1 (6 bases). Per germline, CDR1 SEHNR and CDR2 FQNEAQ (reference sequence). Trimming shortened V by 5 bases and J by 17 bases, and 13 bases separated the two germline ends. The CDR3 extends over 11 amino acids. CDR3 region: CASSVGDRIHF. CDR3 bases: TGTGCCAGCAGCGTAGGAGACAGGATCCACTTT.

The rearrangement uses TRBV28 and TRBJ1-5; D is ambiguous. This CDR3 comprises 16 residues. CDR1 and CDR2 (germline): MDHEN, SYDVKM. The V end was cut by 4 bases, the J end by 0 bases, with 13 bases between. The CDR3 reads CASSWAGSYSNQPQHF. The CDR3 DNA sequence: TGTGCCAGCAGTTGGGCGGGCAGCTATAGCAATCAGCCCCAGCATTTT.

The J gene is TRBJ1-2, the V gene TRBV5-4, with D unclear. Germline V CDR1 and CDR2: SGHNT, YYREEE (reference sequence). This CDR3 has 14 amino acids. The V end was cut by 4 bases, the J end by 4 bases, with 14 bases between. CDR3 sequence: CASSETPGIYGYTF. The CDR3 DNA sequence: TGTGCCAGCAGCGAAACTCCAGGCATCTATGGCTACACCTTC.

This chain connects TRBV29-1 to TRBJ1-5; 10 nucleotides align to TRBD1. The CDR3 is 15 amino acids. Unmatched junction bases numbered 8, after V lost 4 bases and J lost 5 bases. Germline V CDR1 and CDR2: SQVTM, ANQGSEA. DNA of the CDR3: TGCAGCGTTGGAGCCGGACAGGGGGGAGATCAGCCCCAGCATTTT. This gives the protein CSVGAGQGGDQPQHF.

J is TRBJ2-2 and V is TRBV9, with 11 bases matching TRBD1. CDR1 is SGDLS and CDR2 is YYNGEE in the germline V gene. The CDR3 sequence is 16 residues long. V shed 4 bases, J shed 8 bases, and the junction held 10 bases outside the gene matches. CDR3 DNA sequence: TGTGCCAGCAGCACCGGGACAGGGGGTTACCGGGGGGAGCTGTTTTTT. It is translated as CASSTGTGGYRGELFF.

This chain connects TRBV7-6 to TRBJ2-2, with D unresolved. V was pared by 6 bases and J by 5 bases, with 16 bases between. Germline V CDR1 and CDR2: SGHVS, FNYEAQ. CDR3 size: 15 residues. As DNA, the CDR3 is TGTGCCAGCAGTCACGCTAGTAGCTTTACCGGGGAGCTGTTTTTT. It translates to CASSHASSFTGELFF.

V usage is TRBV27 and J usage is TRBJ2-4; perhaps TRBD2 as D (5 bases). Trimming removed 6 bases from V and 0 bases from J, with 12 bases in between. The CDR3 has 15 amino acids. From germline, CDR1 is MNHEY and CDR2 SMNVEV (reference sequence). CDR3 DNA sequence: TGTGCCAGCAGAGAGCGGTATCAAGCCAAAAACATTCAGTACTTC. Translation gives CASRERYQAKNIQYF.

Comment on this clone: One end of the junction varies from germline; a read error may be responsible. This CDR3 is also generated by other DNA sequences in the sample. The chain employs TRBV5-6 and TRBJ1-2; 8 bases agree with TRBD1. Germline V gives CDR1 SGHDT, CDR2 YYEEEE. This CDR3 is 13 amino acids long. This CDR3 is CASSRRTGYGYTF. In DNA form, the CDR3 reads TGTGCCAGCAGCAGACGGACAGGGTATGGTTACACCTTC.